This passage covers 17 T cell receptor beta chains from one sample sequenced in a study of blood T cells in healthy people across ages (dated by TCRdb to 2014 to 2015). Receptor libraries were prepared by 5' RACE. Sequenced on an Illumina HiSeq 2500. A second PCR of about 7 to 12 cycles was run with a J-beta primer mix and a sample-barcoded 5' primer. Starting from the raw public reads, TCRdb applied fastp trimming at Q25, assembled clones with MiXCR and retained in-frame beta chains. One record per CDR3 amino acid sequence lists the most common genes and DNA. This sample is represented by about 830,000 distinct CDR3 sequences; roughly 64% of them were singletons. About 20% of the sample belongs to the ten largest clones. Sequenced: blood. The receptors derive from a young man in good health.

This clonotype was recorded a few times. The chain employs TRBV9 and TRBJ2-5, with 9 bases matching TRBD2. This CDR3 region has 15 residues. Germline values: CDR1 SGDLS, CDR2 YYNGEE. J lost 3 bases, V lost 0 bases, and 3 bases had no gene match. The CDR3 spells CASSVAPSGKETQYF. In DNA, the CDR3 is TGTGCCAGCAGCGTAGCCCCTAGCGGGAAAGAGACCCAGTACTTC.

The rearrangement uses TRBV9 and TRBJ2-1; 10 nucleotides line up with TRBD2. The CDR3 spans 19 residues. Germline trimming cut 4 bases from V and 0 bases from J; bases unmatched to any gene: 13. Germline V CDR1 and CDR2: SGDLS, YYNGEE. The CDR3 here is CASSPGRLAGQSSYNEQFF. CDR3 DNA: TGTGCCAGCAGCCCAGGGCGACTAGCGGGCCAAAGCTCCTACAATGAGCAGTTCTTC. The full variable domain, completed using reference TRBV9 and TRBJ2-1, is DSGVTQTPKHLITATGQRVTLRCSPRSGDLSVYWYQQSLDQGLQFLIQYYNGEERAKGNILERFSAQQFPDLHSELNLSSLELGDSALYFCASSPGRLAGQSSYNEQFFGPGTRLTVL.

The J gene is TRBJ2-7, the V gene TRBV20-1; tentative D call: TRBD2 (5 bases). The germline gives CDR1 DFQATT, CDR2 SNEGSKA (reference sequence). The CDR3 runs to 13 residues. The V end lost 4 bases, the J end lost 3 bases, and 13 bases lay between the germline ends. The chain's CDR3 is CSAKQTSDYEQYF. The CDR3 nucleotides read TGCAGTGCTAAACAAACTAGTGACTACGAGCAGTACTTC.

V and J are TRBV28 and TRBJ2-7; D gene ambiguous. The J call may be wrong; the DNA end is better matched by TRBJ2-5. CDR3 length: 17 residues. Germline V gene lookup returns CDR1 MDHEN and CDR2 SYDVKM. The CDR3 DNA is TGTGCCAGCAGAGCCAACTTGTCCCAGAAAGACGGAGAGACCCAGTACTTC. This gives the protein CASRANLSQKDGETQYF.

The chain employs TRBV20-1 and TRBJ2-1; 7 bases are a match to TRBD2. CDR3 length equals 15 residues. The V gene's germline CDR1 is DFQATT and CDR2 SNEGSKA (reference sequence). Trimming took 6 bases from V and 6 from J; bases not matched to a gene: 14. Written as DNA, the CDR3 is TGCAGTGCCCGCAGCGGGGCCCTCTTTCTCAATGAGCAGTTCTTC. It encodes CSARSGALFLNEQFF.

CDR3 in amino acids: CASSQEGAPYNEQFF. CDR3 DNA sequence: TGTGCCAGCAGCCAAGAGGGGGCACCCTACAATGAGCAGTTCTTC. The genes are TRBV3-1 and TRBJ2-1, with D possibly being TRBD1 (6 bases). V was pared by 0 bases and J by 2 bases, with 8 bases between. Germline V gene sequence: CDR1 LGHDT, CDR2 YNNKEL (reference sequence). This CDR3 has 15 amino acids.

The chain has TRBV30 and TRBJ2-5, with D possibly TRBD2 on 6 matching bases. Germline V CDR1 and CDR2: GTSNPN, SVGIG (reference sequence). V lost 7 bases, J lost 5 bases, and 20 bases lay in between. The CDR3 sequence is 14 residues long. The CDR3 DNA is TGTGCCTACGCCCTGGGGGGAGGTATCGAGACCCAGTACTTC. It is translated as CAYALGGGIETQYF.

The chain recombines TRBV7-2 with TRBJ1-1, with D tentatively TRBD1 (5 bases). CDR1 is SGHTA, CDR2 FQGNSA, per germline. This CDR3 is 14 amino acids long. The germline V and J ends were trimmed by 2 bases and 3 bases, with 10 bases remaining between them. CDR3 nucleotide sequence: TGTGCCAGCAGCTTACCCTGGGGGGACACTGAAGCTTTCTTT. Translation: CASSLPWGDTEAFF.

The chain carries TRBV3-1 and TRBJ2-1, with D uncertain. V was clipped by 3 bases and J by 6 bases, with 9 bases between them. There are 13 residues in the CDR3. Germline V gene data show CDR1 as LGHDT and CDR2 as YNNKEL (reference sequence). CDR3: CASSHWIANEQFF. In DNA form, the CDR3 reads TGTGCCAGCAGCCACTGGATAGCCAATGAGCAGTTCTTC.

This chain joins TRBV20-1 and TRBJ2-7; D remains unclear. Trimming took off 3 bases at V and 3 bases at J, with 12 bases between the two ends. The germline V gene has CDR1 DFQATT and CDR2 SNEGSKA (reference sequence). This CDR3 is 13 amino acids long. CDR3 region: CSASRGLGYEQYF. The CDR3 region has the DNA TGCAGTGCTAGTCGTGGTCTTGGCTACGAGCAGTACTTC.

The rearrangement uses TRBV6-5 and TRBJ2-5, with 7 bases aligning to TRBD2. Matching the DNA end better, TRBJ2-7 makes the J call doubtful. There are 14 residues in the CDR3. Germline CDR1 is MNHEY and CDR2 is SVGAGI. CDR3 protein: CASASGEGYYEQYF. CDR3 DNA: TGTGCCAGCGCCAGTGGGGAGGGATACTACGAGCAGTACTTC.

Comment on this clonotype: At one of its ends the junction is not consistent with the germline gene, which may arise from a read error. The chain joins TRBV20-1 to TRBJ2-4, with D possibly TRBD2 on 5 matching bases. The DNA end is more similar to TRBJ2-7, so the J call may be wrong. Germline assignment: CDR1 DFQATT and CDR2 SNEGSKA (reference sequence). There are 16 residues in the CDR3. CDR3 loop: CSAGDRFGEFNYEQYF. DNA for the CDR3: TGCAGTGCTGGAGATCGTTTTGGGGAGTTCAACTACGAGCAGTACTTC.

The rearrangement uses TRBV18 and TRBJ2-1; weak D call: TRBD1 (6 bases). V was shortened by 4 bases and J by 11 bases, with 30 bases between the two germline ends. CDR3 length: 18 residues. Germline-derived CDR1 and CDR2 are KGHSH and LQKENI. CDR3 in amino acids: CASSLRLITGTARPQQFF. CDR3 nucleotides: TGTGCCAGCTCACTCCGGCTTATCACAGGGACGGCGAGGCCGCAGCAGTTCTTC.

There are a few counts of this clonotype. The rearrangement links TRBV10-3 to TRBJ2-7; 16 bases are a match to TRBD2. V dropped 8 bases and J dropped 4; count of bases not matched to a gene: 5. The CDR3 has 15 amino acids. Germline assignment: CDR1 ENHRY and CDR2 SYGVKD. In DNA, the CDR3 is TGTGCCATCGCGGGACTAGCGGGGGGGCCATACGAGCAGTACTTC. This codes for CAIAGLAGGPYEQYF.

This chain connects TRBV20-1 to TRBJ2-4; maybe TRBD1 (7 bases). This CDR3 spans 13 amino acids. Germline CDR1 reads DFQATT; CDR2 reads SNEGSKA (reference sequence). Trimming removed 5 bases at V and 12 bases at J, with 20 bases between. The CDR3 DNA follows: TGCAGTGCTCACGTTAGAACAGGGGAGGATCAGTACTTC. Translating it yields CSAHVRTGEDQYF.

This clonotype has a single count. V gene TRBV20-1 combines with J gene TRBJ2-7, with D possibly TRBD1 on 5 matching bases. With 3 bases removed from V and 5 bases from J, the gap between germline ends came to 17 bases. CDR1 DFQATT and CDR2 SNEGSKA come from the germline V gene (reference sequence). This CDR3 contains 14 residues. The CDR3 reads CSARAPRVPNEQYF. CDR3 DNA sequence: TGCAGTGCTAGGGCACCCAGGGTCCCAAACGAGCAGTACTTC.

The CDR3 here is CASIFLPVNEQFF. CDR3 coding DNA: TGCGCCAGCATCTTCTTGCCGGTTAACGAGCAGTTCTTC. This sequence joins TRBV5-1 and TRBJ2-1; unclear D gene. From germline, CDR1 is SGHRS and CDR2 YFSETQ. The CDR3 totals 13 residues. Trimming shortened V by 6 bases and J by 10 bases, and 17 bases separated the two germline ends. Together with reference TRBV5-1 and TRBJ2-1, the CDR3 gives the full variable domain: KAGVTQTPRYLIKTRGQQVTLSCSPISGHRSVSWYQQTPGQGLQFLFEYFSETQRNKGNFPGRFSGRQFSNSRSEMNVSTLELGDSALYLCASIFLPVNEQFFGPGTRLTVL.